Given below is one T cell receptor (beta chain) in context. Its antigen remains unidentified. This sample is part of a study of cytomegalovirus exposure and HLA in healthy donors (dated by TCRdb to about 2017). About the study as a whole: According to an earlier analysis of around 600 of the donors, about 170 million T cells yielded over 100 million unique TCR beta sequences and about 300 Gb of sequence data. A later genetic analysis used genome-wide SNP genotypes for about three fifths of the 666 donors, treating that subset as a discovery cohort. About 280 gigabases of sequencing data and tens of millions of unique TCR sequences were included in an early release covering roughly 600 HLA-typed donors. HLA typing included class I and class II loci at four-digit resolution. Among the approximately 430 genotyped donors, more than 70% belonged to the genetic ancestry cluster associated with self-reported Caucasian donors. The number of donors typed differed by locus, with about 629-630 for A, B, C, DRB1 and DQB1, around 500 for DQA1, 606 for DPA1, and 450 to 480 for DPB1. A later analysis re-analyzed previously published TCR beta repertoires from roughly 690 donors and added high-resolution HLA genotyping to study TCR occurrence patterns. The later analysis used no new phenotypic data to find candidate immune exposures, relying instead on TCR beta sequences and their occurrence across donors. In addition to the first cohort of approximately 670 subjects, a separate validation cohort of 130 or so different subjects was used. Five DR-DQ haplotypes were treated as single units for association and clustering because of strong linkage in the cohort. To predict cytomegalovirus infection status, the study combined high-throughput TCR immunosequencing, statistical association of individual TCRs with disease status, and machine learning. Donor age, sex, ethnicity and CMV serostatus were compiled together with the repertoire data. An earlier analysis of approximately 580 of the donors used high-throughput TCR beta sequencing to judge whether each TCR beta V gene segment behaved as functional or pseudogenic. Across some 400 genotyped donors of the cohort, an average of about 240,000 unique TCR beta nucleotide sequences per donor were sequenced, and around 20% of those sequences were non-productive. The study was designed to test whether signatures of past pathogen exposure could be identified by cataloging public T cell receptors. All discovery cohort repertoires had been generated on a single sequencing platform. Using immunosequencing, the study profiled T cell repertoires from fewer than 700 subjects and related those repertoires to cytomegalovirus serostatus. The investigation overall reported the following: This cohort had only TCR beta chains sequenced, and the lack of alpha or paired-chain data limited which features could be detected. In vitro tests confirmed that a few of the cytomegalovirus-associated TCR beta chains recognize cytomegalovirus antigens. CMV serostatus was the only immune exposure information available for the cohort. According to a later analysis, most CMV-associated TCR beta chains appeared to be HLA-restricted, and the HLA associations seemed to be driven largely by CMV exposure. Linkage disequilibrium might explain the correlated functional status among segregating V segments, but an unknown experimental factor could not be excluded. In an earlier analysis of approximately 590 of the donors, most TCR beta V segments were observed in productive rearrangements about 90% or about 30% of the time, broadly matching IMGT annotations. A further reported finding was that TCR beta sequences accurately predicted the HLA-A and HLA-B alleles for most subjects in the first cohort. Cytomegalovirus status was reported to be diagnosed by the classifier with high specificity and sensitivity in both the original and validation cohorts. Some IMGT-functional V segments, including TRBV6-2 and TRBV6-3, could not be distinguished by the 87-base-pair reads and were therefore excluded. A total of 150 or so TCR beta chains were listed by the study as associated with cytomegalovirus. In a later analysis, HLA-associated TCR beta chains were found to be more clonally expanded and to have lower generation probabilities than equally common non-associated chains. According to a later analysis, parvovirus B19, influenza, CMV and Epstein-Barr virus appeared linked to several top co-occurrence clusters. A later genetic analysis reported fewer N-insertions in productive TCRs among donors in an Asian-associated ancestry cluster than the roughly 690-donor mean. An association between a missense DCLRE1C variant and V-gene and J-gene trimming of TCR beta chains was found in a later genetic analysis and replicated in an independent cohort. Presence/absence analyses assumed roughly uniform sequencing depth across donors, an assumption that may not hold. The authors suggested that the approach could potentially be extended to other disease states and immunological phenotypes. According to a later analysis, TCR association rates differed among HLA loci, with DRB1 alleles showing the most associated TCRs and HLA-C alleles showing the fewest. The earlier analysis of some 540 of the donors excluded fewer than 20 rarely observed V segments, including chromosome 9 orphons, because counts were too low. When HLA alleles, especially DR and DQ, strongly co-occurred, TCR associations were difficult to assign to individual alleles. Because HLA typing was unavailable for some donors at each locus, only the typed subset was used in association tests. The sequencing pipeline was judged likely to have produced a cluster of highly shared sequence variants as a technical artifact. Most TCR sequences were seen in very few donors, while some public TCRs were found in many individuals. At a false discovery rate of 0.05, a later analysis linked 16,951 TCR beta sequences to specific HLA alleles.

The germline V gene yields MDHEN for CDR1 and SYDVKM for CDR2. There are 13 amino acids in the CDR3, from cysteine to phenylalanine inclusive. Solely the CDR3 DNA is kept, with 39 bases framed from the first base. V is clipped by 6 bases and J by 3 bases, and the sequence between their germline boundaries is 11 bases long. In total, roughly 670 healthy bone marrow donors made up the cohort. Cohort members were all nominally healthy when sampled, although unrecorded immune exposures were likely present. The donor tested CMV seronegative, placing the donor among the 352 seronegative members of the cohort. A peripheral blood sample was provided by each donor, and peripheral blood mononuclear cells were used for TCR beta sequencing. Genomic DNA extraction from the blood cell samples was performed with the Qiagen DNeasy Blood Extraction Kit. The library was built by means of the immunoSEQ multiplex PCR assay. The multiplex PCR relied on a mix of 60 forward primers for TCR Vbeta segments and 13 reverse primers for TCR Jbeta segments. The CDR3 region of rearranged TCR beta genes was amplified from genomic DNA with a multiplex PCR assay. On the Illumina HiSeq System, the amplified TCR beta libraries were sequenced as 87-base-pair reads. The authors' pipeline ran thus. A later analysis counted approximately 84 million unique TCR beta chains across the roughly 700 repertoires, and some 11 million of these chains were shared by at least two donors. Raw reads were error-corrected and collapsed into unique sequences by a nearest-neighbor algorithm in which closely related sequences were merged to remove PCR and sequencing errors. To assign V, D and J gene segments, CDR3 sequences were aligned to IMGT reference sequences. For a sequence to be retained, at least a six-nucleotide match to both a V gene segment and a J gene segment was required. Rearrangements were called productive when the CDR3 lacked stop codons and stayed in frame with V and J; all others were non-productive. Following IMGT convention, CDR3 was defined as the stretch from the second conserved V-encoded cysteine to the conserved J-encoded phenylalanine. In an earlier analysis of more than 550 of the donors, sequences lacking an unambiguous match to a single V gene segment were excluded. In an earlier analysis of several hundred of the donors, V segments were called functional above 56.7% productive rearrangements and were called segregating when the between-donor standard deviation exceeded 5%. To diagnose cytomegalovirus status from the catalog of TCR beta chain sequences, a statistical classification framework was built. A later analysis assigned V and J genes by comparing TCR nucleotide sequences with IMGT/GENE-DB human TR gene sequences. A later analysis assigned CDR3 sequences and most-parsimonious VDJ recombination scenarios with the TCRdist pipeline. In a later analysis, every TCR beta chain was defined by the combination of its CDR3 amino acid sequence and its V-gene family, and reads without a unique V-gene family were dropped. In a later analysis, 450 to 600 highly shared, low-generation-probability nucleotide sequences were removed to address suspected cross-contamination and a sequencing artifact. A later analysis calculated a clonal expansion index for each public chain from normalized within-repertoire ranks of inferred template counts. In a later analysis, generation probabilities were computed using a VDJ recombination model fitted to out-of-frame rearrangements, and the results were checked against IGoR. In a later analysis, hypergeometric tests were used to score TCR-TCR, TCR-HLA and TCR-CMV co-occurrence, with a repertoire-size bias correction applied to TCR pairs. In a later analysis, false discovery rates were estimated by permuting HLA or CMV assignments 20 times. In a later analysis, co-occurring TCRs were grouped with DBSCAN, and TCRdist sequence similarity was added when clustering was performed within HLA-allele-positive subsets. Co-occurrence clustering excluded repertoires with fewer than 30,000 or more than 120,000 public chains, plus five with anomalous nucleotide sharing. The source is immuneACCESS, and TCRdb retained only in-frame sequences with V and J called. Part of the clones is not carried over; for the studies checked, unresolved V genes explain less than half of this, and the remainder is unexplained. D and trimming were read from the DNA, whereas the V and J calls and clone size are those reported in that table. The record for this sample contains approximately 200,000 clones. The top ten clonotypes cover less than 0.9% of the sample.

The sequence was obtained from a boy younger than 18 in good health and CMV-seronegative. Recombination linked TRBV28 to TRBJ1-2; the D segment could be TRBD1, given 6 matching bases. The sample was PBMCs. The DNA sequence is given as TGTGCCAGCAGGCAGGGGATGGACTATGGCTACACCTTC. It specifies CASRQGMDYGYTF.